This T cell receptor beta chain was retrieved from a study of PD-1 blockade in mismatch repair-deficient tumors. Study at large: Enrolled about 2012-2016, patients had progressing, pretreated mismatch repair-deficient cancers of 12 to 13 types.

General study findings and limits: Tumor-resident clones, often absent from pretreatment blood, expanded after pembrolizumab and then contracted.

Profiling relied on immunoSEQ multiplex PCR, and the TCRdb table lists in-frame clones only, not all of them. The sample shows roughly 130,000 clones, more than 70% of them seen only once. Of note for this clone: Its antigen is still unknown.

TCRs were sequenced from a few patients responding to pembrolizumab. Germline V gene data show CDR1 as MDHEN and CDR2 as SYDVKM. Between the trimmed V and J ends, which lost 4 bases and 4 bases, there was a span of 17 bases. The CDR3 totals 16 residues. The source was peripheral blood, collected approximately 73 weeks after starting pembrolizumab. V usage is TRBV28 and J usage is TRBJ2-1; possibly TRBD2 for D (5 bases). The receptor comes from an adult with mismatch repair-deficient cancer. The CDR3 sequence is CASSSPAGQSYNEQFF. The CDR3 DNA follows: TGTGCCAGCAGTTCCCCGGCGGGCCAAAGTTACAATGAGCAGTTCTTC.